These 3 T cell receptor beta chains originate from one sample sequenced in a study of CD8 T cells in ankylosing spondylitis. TCRdb re-analysed the 5' RACE reads in MiXCR, keeping a single row per CDR3 protein. The table records 350,000 to 400,000 distinct CDR3 sequences, 20% to 25% of them present only once. The sample was blood, either unsorted or a sorted T cell fraction (not recorded which). Every receptor here comes from a male donor with ankylosing spondylitis or in good health (not recorded which).

This clonotype was observed a handful of times. This sequence joins TRBV2 and TRBJ2-7, with D hard to call. V lost 2 bases and J 4 bases, leaving 15 bases between the germline ends. CDR1 SNHLY and CDR2 FYNNEI come from the germline V gene. This CDR3 has 15 amino acids. CDR3: CASSESRNRLYEQYF. CDR3 nucleotide sequence: TGTGCCAGCAGTGAAAGCCGCAATCGGCTTTACGAGCAGTACTTC.

In this sample, this clonotype turned up a few times. The V and J genes are TRBV7-9 and TRBJ2-1; the match to TRBD2 covers 12 bases. V shed 11 bases, J shed 8 bases, and the junction held 7 bases outside the gene matches. The germline CDR1 and CDR2 sequences are SEHNR and FQNEAQ (reference sequence). The CDR3 sequence is 13 residues long. Written as DNA, the CDR3 is TGTGCCTCCTCTAGCGGGGGGGTGGATGAGCAGTTCTTC. Translated: CASSSGGVDEQFF.

This sequence joins TRBV7-2 and TRBJ2-1; 8 bases map to TRBD2. The trim removed 0 bases at V and 4 bases at J, leaving 5 bases unmatched. The CDR3 is 16 residues long. Germline V lookup: CDR1 SGHTA, CDR2 FQGNSA. The CDR3 reads CASSLAAGAGYNEQFF. In DNA, the CDR3 is TGTGCCAGCAGCTTAGCAGCGGGGGCGGGGTACAATGAGCAGTTCTTC.